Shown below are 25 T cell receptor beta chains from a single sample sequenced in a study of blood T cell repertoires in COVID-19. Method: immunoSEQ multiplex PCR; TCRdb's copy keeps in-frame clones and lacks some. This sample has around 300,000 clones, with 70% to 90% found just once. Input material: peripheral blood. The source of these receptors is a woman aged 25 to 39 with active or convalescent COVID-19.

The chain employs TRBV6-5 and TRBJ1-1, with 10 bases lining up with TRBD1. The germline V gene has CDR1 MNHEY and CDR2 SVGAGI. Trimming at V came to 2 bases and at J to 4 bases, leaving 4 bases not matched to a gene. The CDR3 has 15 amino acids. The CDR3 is CASSYTWTGGTEAFF. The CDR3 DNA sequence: TGTGCCAGCAGTTACACATGGACAGGGGGCACTGAAGCTTTCTTT.

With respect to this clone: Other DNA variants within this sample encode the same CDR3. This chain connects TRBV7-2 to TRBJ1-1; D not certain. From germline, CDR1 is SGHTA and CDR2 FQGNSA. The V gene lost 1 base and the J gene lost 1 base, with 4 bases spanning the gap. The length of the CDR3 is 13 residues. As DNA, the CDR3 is TGTGCCAGCAGCTTAGGGAGGAACACTGAAGCTTTCTTT. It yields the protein CASSLGRNTEAFF.

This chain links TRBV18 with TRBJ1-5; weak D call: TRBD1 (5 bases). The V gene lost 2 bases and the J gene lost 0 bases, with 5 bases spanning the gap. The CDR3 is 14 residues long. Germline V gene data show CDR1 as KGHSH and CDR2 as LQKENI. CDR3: CASSPGHSNQPQHF. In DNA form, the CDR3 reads TGTGCCAGCTCACCAGGACATAGCAATCAGCCCCAGCATTTT.

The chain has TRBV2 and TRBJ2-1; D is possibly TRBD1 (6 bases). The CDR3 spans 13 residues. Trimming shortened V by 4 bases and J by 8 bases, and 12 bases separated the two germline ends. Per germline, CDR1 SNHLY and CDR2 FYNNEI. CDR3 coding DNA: TGTGCCAGCAGTGGATTGGGGGCCTATGAGCAGTTCTTC. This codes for CASSGLGAYEQFF.

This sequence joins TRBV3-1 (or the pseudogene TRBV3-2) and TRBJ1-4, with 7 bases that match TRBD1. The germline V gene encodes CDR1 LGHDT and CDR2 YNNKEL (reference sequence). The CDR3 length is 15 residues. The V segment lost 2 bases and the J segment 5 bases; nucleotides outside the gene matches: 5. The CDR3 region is CASSQRGQGNEKLFF. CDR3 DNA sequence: TGTGCCAGCAGCCAAAGGGGGCAGGGGAATGAAAAACTGTTTTTT.

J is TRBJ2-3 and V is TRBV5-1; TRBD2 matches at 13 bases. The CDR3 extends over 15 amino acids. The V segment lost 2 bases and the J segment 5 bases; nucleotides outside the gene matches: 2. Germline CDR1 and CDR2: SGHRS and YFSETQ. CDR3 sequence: CASSFTSGGEDTQYF. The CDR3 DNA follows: TGCGCCAGCAGCTTCACTAGCGGGGGGGAAGATACGCAGTATTTT.

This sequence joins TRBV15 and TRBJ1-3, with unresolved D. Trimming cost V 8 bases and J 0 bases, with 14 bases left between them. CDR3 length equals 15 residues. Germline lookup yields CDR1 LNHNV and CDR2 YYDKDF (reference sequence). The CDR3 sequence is CATVSELYSGNTIYF. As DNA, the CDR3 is TGTGCCACCGTTTCTGAGTTATACTCTGGAAACACCATATATTTT.

The CDR3 DNA sequence: TGTGCCAGCAGTTTATCCCCTTTACGGGAAGCTTTCTTT. Translation gives CASSLSPLREAFF. The chain recombines TRBV28 with TRBJ1-1; no clear D gene. V was trimmed by 1 base and J by 8 bases, leaving 11 bases between them. The CDR3 length is 13 residues. The V gene's germline CDR1 is MDHEN and CDR2 SYDVKM.

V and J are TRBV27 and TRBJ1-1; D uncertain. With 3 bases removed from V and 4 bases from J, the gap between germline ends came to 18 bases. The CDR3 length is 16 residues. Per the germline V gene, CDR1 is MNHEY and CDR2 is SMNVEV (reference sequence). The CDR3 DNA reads TGTGCCAGCAGTTTTTCGGTTGGCGGTGGTGGCACTGAAGCTTTCTTT. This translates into CASSFSVGGGGTEAFF.

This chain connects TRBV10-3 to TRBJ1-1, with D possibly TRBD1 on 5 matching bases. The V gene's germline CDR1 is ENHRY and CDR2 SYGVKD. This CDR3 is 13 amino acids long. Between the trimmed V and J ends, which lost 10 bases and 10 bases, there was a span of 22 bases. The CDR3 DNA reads TGTGCCACCTTCCCAGATTATGGACAACGAGCTTTCTTT. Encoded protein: CATFPDYGQRAFF.

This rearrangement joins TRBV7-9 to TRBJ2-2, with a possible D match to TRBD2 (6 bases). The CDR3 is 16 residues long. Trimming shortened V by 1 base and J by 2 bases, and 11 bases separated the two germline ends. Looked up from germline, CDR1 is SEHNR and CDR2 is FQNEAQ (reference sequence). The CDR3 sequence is CASSLGQGLNTGELFF. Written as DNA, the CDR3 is TGTGCCAGCAGCTTAGGGCAGGGACTCAACACCGGGGAGCTGTTTTTT.

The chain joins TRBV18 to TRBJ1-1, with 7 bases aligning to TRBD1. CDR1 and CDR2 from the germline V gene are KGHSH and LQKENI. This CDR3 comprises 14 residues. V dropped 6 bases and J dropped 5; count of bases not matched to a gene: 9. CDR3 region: CASSPISDRTEAFF. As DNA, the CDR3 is TGTGCCAGCTCCCCGATTTCGGACAGGACTGAAGCTTTCTTT.

CDR3 DNA: TGTGCCAGCAGCAGCAGACAGGGGGCTGGCTACACCTTC. As protein: CASSSRQGAGYTF. The genes are TRBV7-9 and TRBJ1-2, with TRBD1 identical over 10 bases. This CDR3 has 13 residues. Per the germline V gene, CDR1 is SEHNR and CDR2 is FQNEAQ (reference sequence). The V segment lost 5 bases and the J segment 7 bases; nucleotides outside the gene matches: 4.

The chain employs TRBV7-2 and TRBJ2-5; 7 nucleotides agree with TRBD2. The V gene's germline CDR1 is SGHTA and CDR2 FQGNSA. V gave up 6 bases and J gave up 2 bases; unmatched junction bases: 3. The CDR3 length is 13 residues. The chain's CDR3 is CASRIGGQETQYF. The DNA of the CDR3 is TGTGCCAGCAGGATCGGGGGGCAAGAGACCCAGTACTTC.

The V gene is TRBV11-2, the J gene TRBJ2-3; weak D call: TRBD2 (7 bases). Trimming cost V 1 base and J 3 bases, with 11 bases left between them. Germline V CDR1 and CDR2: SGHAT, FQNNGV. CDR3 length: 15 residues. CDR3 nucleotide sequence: TGTGCCAGCAGCTTAGGGGGGGGCAGAACAGATACGCAGTATTTT. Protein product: CASSLGGGRTDTQYF.

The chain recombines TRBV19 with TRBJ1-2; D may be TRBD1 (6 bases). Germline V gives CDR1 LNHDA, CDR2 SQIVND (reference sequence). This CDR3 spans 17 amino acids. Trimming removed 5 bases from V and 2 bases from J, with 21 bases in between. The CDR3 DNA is TGTGCCAGTAGTCCCTTTTCGACAAACCAGGGGAACTATGGCTACACCTTC. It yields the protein CASSPFSTNQGNYGYTF. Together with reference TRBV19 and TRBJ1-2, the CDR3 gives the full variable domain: DGGITQSPKYLFRKEGQNVTLSCEQNLNHDAMYWYRQDPGQGLRLIYYSQIVNDFQKGDIAEGYSVSREKKESFPLTVTSAQKNPTAFYLCASSPFSTNQGNYGYTFGSGTRLTVV.

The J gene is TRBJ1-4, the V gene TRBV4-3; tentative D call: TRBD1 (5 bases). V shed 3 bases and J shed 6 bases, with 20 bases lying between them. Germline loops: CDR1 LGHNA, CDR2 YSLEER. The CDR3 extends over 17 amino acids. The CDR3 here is CASSHDSPGLGDEKLFF. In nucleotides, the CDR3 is TGCGCCAGCAGCCACGACAGTCCGGGACTGGGGGATGAAAAACTGTTTTTT.

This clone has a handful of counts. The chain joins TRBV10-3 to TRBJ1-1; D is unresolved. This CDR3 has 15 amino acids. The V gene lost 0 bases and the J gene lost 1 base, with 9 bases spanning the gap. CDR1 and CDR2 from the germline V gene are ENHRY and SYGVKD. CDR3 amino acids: CAISESDNPNTEAFF. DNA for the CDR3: TGTGCCATCAGTGAGTCTGACAATCCGAACACTGAAGCTTTCTTT.

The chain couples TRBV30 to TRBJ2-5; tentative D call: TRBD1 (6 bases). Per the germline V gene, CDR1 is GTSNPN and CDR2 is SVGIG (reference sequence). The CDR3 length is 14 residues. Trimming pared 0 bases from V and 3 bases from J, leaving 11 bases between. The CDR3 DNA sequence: TGTGCCTGGAGTGTCGGCAGGGGAAAAGAGACCCAGTACTTC. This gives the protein CAWSVGRGKETQYF.

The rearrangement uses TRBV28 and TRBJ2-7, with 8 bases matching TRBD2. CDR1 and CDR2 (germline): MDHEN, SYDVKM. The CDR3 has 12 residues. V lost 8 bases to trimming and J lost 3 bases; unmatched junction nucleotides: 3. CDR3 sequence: CASSSGYYEQYF. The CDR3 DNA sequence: TGTGCCAGCTCTAGCGGGTACTACGAGCAGTACTTC.

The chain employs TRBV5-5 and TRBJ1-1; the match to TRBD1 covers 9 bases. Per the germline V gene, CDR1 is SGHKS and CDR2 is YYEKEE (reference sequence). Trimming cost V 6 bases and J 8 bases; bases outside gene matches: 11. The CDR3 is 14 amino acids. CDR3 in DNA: TGTGCCAGCACGGAATTTACAGGGGGCATCGAAGCTTTCTTT. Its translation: CASTEFTGGIEAFF.

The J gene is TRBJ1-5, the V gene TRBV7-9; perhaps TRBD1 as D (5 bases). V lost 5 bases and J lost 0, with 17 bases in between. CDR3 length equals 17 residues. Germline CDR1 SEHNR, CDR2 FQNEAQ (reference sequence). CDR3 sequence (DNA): TGTGCCAGCAGCAGAGACCAGGGTACGGGTAGCAATCAGCCCCAGCATTTT. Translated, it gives CASSRDQGTGSNQPQHF.

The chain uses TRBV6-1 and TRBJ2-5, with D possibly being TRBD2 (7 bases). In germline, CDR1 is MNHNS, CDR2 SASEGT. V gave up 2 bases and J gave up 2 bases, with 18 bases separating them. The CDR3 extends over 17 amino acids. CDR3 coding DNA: TGTGCCAGCAGTGAAAACCGAGGGGGAGCGGGGCAAGAGACCCAGTACTTC. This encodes CASSENRGGAGQETQYF.

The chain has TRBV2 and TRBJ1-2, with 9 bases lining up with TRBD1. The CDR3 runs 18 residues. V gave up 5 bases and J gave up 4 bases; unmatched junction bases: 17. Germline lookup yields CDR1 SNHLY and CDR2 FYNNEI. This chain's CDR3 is CASSQSGQGVLRGYGYTF. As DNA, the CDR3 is TGTGCCAGCAGTCAATCGGGACAGGGAGTCCTTCGGGGCTATGGCTACACCTTC.

CDR3 bases: TGTGCCAGCAGGCAACAGGGTACAACCTTCAACTTGAACACTGAAGCTTTCTTT. As protein: CASRQQGTTFNLNTEAFF. The chain employs TRBV28 and TRBJ1-1; D perhaps matches TRBD1 (6 bases). V was shortened by 6 bases and J by 0 bases, with 23 bases between the two germline ends. The CDR3 covers 18 residues. Germline CDR1 is MDHEN and CDR2 is SYDVKM.